The TCR beta chain under discussion was sequenced for a study of shared clonotypes between healthy human individuals. Study-level results: On the whole, naive subsets had larger estimated richness than memory subsets had.

This clone appeared a single time. What it recognizes is unknown. CDR1 KGHSY and CDR2 FQNENV come from the germline V gene. This CDR3 is built from 13 residues. With V trimmed by 4 bases and J by 3 bases, 1 base remained unmatched. Libraries were prepared by immunoSEQ multiplex PCR; TCRdb keeps only in-frame clonotypes and omits some of them. The sample shows approximately 2,200,000 clones, roughly 91% of them seen only once. Terminally differentiated effector memory CD45RA+ cells were excluded by CCR7 positive selection of CD45RO-negative cells. The receptor comes from a young man in good health. Some clones in this sample may be carry-over from other donors' samples. V usage is TRBV16 and J usage is TRBJ1-1; 8 nucleotides agree with TRBD1. Sequenced: naive CD8+ T cells from PBMCs. Here the CDR3 DNA reads TGTGCCAGCAGCCTACAGGGGGACACTGAAGCTTTCTTT. Protein product: CASSLQGDTEAFF.